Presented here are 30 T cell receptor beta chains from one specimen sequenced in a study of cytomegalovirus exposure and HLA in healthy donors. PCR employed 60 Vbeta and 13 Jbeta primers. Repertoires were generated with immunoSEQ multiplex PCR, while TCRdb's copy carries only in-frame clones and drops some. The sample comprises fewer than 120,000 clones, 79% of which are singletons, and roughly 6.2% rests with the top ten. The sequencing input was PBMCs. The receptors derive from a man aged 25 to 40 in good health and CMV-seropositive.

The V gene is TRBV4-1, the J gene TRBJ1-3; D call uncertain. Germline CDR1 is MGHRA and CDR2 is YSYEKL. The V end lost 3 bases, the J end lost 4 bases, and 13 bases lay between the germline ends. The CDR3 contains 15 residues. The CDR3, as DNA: TGCGCCAGCAGCCAGGAGACCTGGAGGGGAAACACCATATATTTT. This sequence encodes CASSQETWRGNTIYF.

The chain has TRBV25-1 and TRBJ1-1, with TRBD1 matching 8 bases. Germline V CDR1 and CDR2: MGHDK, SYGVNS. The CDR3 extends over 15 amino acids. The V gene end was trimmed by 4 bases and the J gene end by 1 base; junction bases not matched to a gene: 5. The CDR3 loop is CASSASTGENTEAFF. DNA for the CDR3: TGTGCCAGCAGTGCTTCGACAGGGGAGAACACTGAAGCTTTCTTT.

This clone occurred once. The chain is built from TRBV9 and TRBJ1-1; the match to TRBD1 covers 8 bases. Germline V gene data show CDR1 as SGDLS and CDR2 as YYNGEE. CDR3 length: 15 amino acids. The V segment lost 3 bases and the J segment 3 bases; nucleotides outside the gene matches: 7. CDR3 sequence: CASSGQGWRDTEAFF. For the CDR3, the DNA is TGTGCCAGCAGCGGACAGGGGTGGCGAGACACTGAAGCTTTCTTT.

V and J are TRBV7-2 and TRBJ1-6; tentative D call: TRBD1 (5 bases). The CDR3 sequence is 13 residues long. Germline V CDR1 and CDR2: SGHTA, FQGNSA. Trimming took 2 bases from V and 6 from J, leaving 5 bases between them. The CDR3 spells CASSLRGNSPLHF. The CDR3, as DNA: TGTGCCAGCAGCTTAAGGGGTAATTCACCCCTCCACTTT.

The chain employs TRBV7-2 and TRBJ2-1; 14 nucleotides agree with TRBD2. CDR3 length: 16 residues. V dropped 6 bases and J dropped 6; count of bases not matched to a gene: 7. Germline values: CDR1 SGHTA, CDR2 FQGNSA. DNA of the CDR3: TGTGCCAGCAGTCGACTAGCGGGGGGGTCGCCCAATGAGCAGTTCTTC. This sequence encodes CASSRLAGGSPNEQFF.

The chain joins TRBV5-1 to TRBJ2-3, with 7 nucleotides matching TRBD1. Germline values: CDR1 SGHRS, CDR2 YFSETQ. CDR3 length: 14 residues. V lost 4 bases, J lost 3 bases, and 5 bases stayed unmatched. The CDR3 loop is CASSPGTETDTQYF. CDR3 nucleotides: TGCGCCAGCAGCCCCGGGACAGAGACAGATACGCAGTATTTT.

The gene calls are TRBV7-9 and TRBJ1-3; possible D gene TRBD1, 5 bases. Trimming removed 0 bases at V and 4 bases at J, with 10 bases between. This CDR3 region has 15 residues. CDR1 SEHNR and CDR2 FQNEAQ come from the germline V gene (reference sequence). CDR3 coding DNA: TGTGCCAGCAGCTTAGCGACAGTATCCGGAAACACCATATATTTT. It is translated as CASSLATVSGNTIYF.

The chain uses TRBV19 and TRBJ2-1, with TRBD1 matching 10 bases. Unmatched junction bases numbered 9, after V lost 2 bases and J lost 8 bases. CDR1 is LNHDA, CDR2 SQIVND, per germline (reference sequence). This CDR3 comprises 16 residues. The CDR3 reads CASSIWDRGGIDEQFF. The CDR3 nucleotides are TGTGCCAGTAGTATATGGGACAGGGGTGGTATAGATGAGCAGTTCTTC.

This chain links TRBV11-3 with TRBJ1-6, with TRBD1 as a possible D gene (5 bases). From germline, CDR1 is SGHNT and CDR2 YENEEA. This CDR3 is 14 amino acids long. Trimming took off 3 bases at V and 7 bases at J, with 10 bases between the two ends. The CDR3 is CASSLQGRNSPLHF. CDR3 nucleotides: TGTGCCAGCAGCTTGCAGGGTCGGAATTCACCCCTCCACTTT.

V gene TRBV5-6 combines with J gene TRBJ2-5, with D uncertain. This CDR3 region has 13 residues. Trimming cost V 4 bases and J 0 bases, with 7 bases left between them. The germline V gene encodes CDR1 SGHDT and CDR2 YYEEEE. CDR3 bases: TGTGCCAGCAGCCTCAGTTACCAAGAGACCCAGTACTTC. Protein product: CASSLSYQETQYF.

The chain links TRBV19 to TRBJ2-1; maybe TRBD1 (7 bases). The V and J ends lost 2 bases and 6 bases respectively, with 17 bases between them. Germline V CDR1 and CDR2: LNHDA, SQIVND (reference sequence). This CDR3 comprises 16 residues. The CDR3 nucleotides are TGTGCCAGTAGTATACGTGGCGGGACAGTTTTCAATGAGCAGTTCTTC. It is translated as CASSIRGGTVFNEQFF.

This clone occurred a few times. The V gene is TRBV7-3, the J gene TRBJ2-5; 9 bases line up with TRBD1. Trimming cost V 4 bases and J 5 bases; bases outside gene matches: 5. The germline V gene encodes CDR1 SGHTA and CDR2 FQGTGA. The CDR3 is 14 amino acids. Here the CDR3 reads CASSSTGGMETQYF. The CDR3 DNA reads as TGTGCCAGCAGCTCAACAGGGGGCATGGAGACCCAGTACTTC.

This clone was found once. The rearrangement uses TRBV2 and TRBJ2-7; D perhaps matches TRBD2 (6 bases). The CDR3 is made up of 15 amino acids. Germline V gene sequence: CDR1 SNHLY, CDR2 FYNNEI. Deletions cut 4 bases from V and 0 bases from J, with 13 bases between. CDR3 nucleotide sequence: TGTGCCAGCAGTGGGGACTTTTCGAGCTCCTACGAGCAGTACTTC. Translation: CASSGDFSSSYEQYF. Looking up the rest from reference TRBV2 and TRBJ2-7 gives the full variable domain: EPEVTQTPSHQVTQMGQEVILRCVPISNHLYFYWYRQILGQKVEFLVSFYNNEISEKSEIFDDQFSVERPDGSNFTLKIRSTKLEDSAMYFCASSGDFSSSYEQYFGPGTRLTVT.

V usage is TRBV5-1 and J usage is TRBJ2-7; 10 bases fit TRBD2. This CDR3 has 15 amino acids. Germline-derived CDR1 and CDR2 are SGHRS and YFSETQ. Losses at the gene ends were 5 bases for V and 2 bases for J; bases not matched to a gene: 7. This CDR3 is CASSFLAGETYEQYF. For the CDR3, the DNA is TGCGCCAGCAGTTTCCTAGCGGGGGAGACCTACGAGCAGTACTTC. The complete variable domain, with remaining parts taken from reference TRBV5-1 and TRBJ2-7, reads KAGVTQTPRYLIKTRGQQVTLSCSPISGHRSVSWYQQTPGQGLQFLFEYFSETQRNKGNFPGRFSGRQFSNSRSEMNVSTLELGDSALYLCASSFLAGETYEQYFGPGTRLTVT.

This CDR3 reads CASLGGALVREQYF. CDR3 sequence (DNA): TGTGCCAGCTTGGGGGGGGCCCTAGTACGGGAGCAGTACTTC. The chain has TRBV2 and TRBJ2-7, with D possibly being TRBD2 (7 bases). The CDR3 runs 14 residues. The germline V gene encodes CDR1 SNHLY and CDR2 FYNNEI. V lost 8 bases and J 7 bases, leaving 21 bases between the germline ends.

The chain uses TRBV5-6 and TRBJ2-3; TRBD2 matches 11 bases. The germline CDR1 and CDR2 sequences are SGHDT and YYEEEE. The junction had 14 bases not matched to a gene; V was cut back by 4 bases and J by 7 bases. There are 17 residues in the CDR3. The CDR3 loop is CASSLLLAGGIVNTQYF. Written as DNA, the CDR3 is TGTGCCAGCAGCCTGCTCTTAGCGGGGGGGATCGTTAATACGCAGTATTTT. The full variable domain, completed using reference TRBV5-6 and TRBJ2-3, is DAGVTQSPTHLIKTRGQQVTLRCSPKSGHDTVSWYQQALGQGPQFIFQYYEEEERQRGNFPDRFSGHQFPNYSSELNVNALLLGDSALYLCASSLLLAGGIVNTQYFGPGTRLTVL.

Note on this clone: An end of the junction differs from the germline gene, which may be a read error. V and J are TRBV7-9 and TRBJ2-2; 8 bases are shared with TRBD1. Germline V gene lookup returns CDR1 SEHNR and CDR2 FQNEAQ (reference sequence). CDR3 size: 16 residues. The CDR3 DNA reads TGTTCCAGCAGCCATACAGGGGGACAGAACACCGGGGAGCTGTTTTTT. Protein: CSSSHTGGQNTGELFF.

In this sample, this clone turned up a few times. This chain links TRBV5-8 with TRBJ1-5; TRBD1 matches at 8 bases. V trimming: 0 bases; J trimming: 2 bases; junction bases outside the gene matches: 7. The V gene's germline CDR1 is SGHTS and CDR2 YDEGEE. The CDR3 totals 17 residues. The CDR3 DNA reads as TGTGCCAGCAGCTTGGAGGTCAGGGGGCAAGGCAATCAGCCCCAGCATTTT. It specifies CASSLEVRGQGNQPQHF. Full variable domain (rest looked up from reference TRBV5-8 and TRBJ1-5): EAGVTQSPTHLIKTRGQQATLRCSPISGHTSVYWYQQALGLGLQFLLWYDEGEERNRGNFPPRFSGRQFPNYSSELNVNALELEDSALYLCASSLEVRGQGNQPQHFGDGTRLSIL.

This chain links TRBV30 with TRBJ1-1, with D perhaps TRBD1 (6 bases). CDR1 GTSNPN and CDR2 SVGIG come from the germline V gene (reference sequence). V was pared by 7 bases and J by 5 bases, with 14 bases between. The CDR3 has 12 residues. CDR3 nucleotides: TGTGCCTATTACAGGGAGAGGACTGAAGCTTTCTTT. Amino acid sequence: CAYYRERTEAFF.

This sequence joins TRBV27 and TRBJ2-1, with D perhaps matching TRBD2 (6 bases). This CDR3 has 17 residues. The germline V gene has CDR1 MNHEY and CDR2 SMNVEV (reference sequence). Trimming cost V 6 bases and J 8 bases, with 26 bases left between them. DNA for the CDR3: TGTGCCAGCAGCCGTCTTTTCATCCCCGGCGGGACGCATGAGCAGTTCTTC. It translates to CASSRLFIPGGTHEQFF.

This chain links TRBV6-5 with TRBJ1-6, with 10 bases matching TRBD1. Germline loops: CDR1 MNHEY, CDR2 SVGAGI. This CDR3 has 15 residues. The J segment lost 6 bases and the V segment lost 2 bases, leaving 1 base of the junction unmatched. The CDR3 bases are TGTGCCAGCAGTTACAGGGACAGGGGTAATTCACCCCTCCACTTT. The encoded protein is CASSYRDRGNSPLHF.

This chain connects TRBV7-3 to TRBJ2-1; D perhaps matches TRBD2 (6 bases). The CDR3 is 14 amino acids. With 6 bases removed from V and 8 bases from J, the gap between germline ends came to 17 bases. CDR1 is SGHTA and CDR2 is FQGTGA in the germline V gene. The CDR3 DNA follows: TGTGCCAGCAGTACGGGTGGAGGGTACGATGAGCAGTTCTTC. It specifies CASSTGGGYDEQFF.

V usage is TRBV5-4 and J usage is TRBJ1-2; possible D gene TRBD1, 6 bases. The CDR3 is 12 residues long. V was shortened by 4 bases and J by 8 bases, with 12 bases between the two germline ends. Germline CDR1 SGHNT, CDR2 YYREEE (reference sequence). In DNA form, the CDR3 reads TGTGCCAGCAGCCCCAGGGGCCAGGGCTACACCTTC. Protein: CASSPRGQGYTF.

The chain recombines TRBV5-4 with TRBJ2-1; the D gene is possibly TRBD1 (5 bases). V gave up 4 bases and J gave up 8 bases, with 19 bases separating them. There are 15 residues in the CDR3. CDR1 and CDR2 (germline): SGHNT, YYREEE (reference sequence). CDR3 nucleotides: TGTGCCAGCAGCGCTCGGACATCCTCGTTGGATGAGCAGTTCTTC. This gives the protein CASSARTSSLDEQFF.

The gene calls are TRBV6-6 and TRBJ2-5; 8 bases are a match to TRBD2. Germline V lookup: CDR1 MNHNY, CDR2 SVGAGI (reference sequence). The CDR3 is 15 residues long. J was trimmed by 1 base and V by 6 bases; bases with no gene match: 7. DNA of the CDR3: TGTGCCAGCAGCTATTTCGGGGGGGCCCAAGAGACCCAGTACTTC. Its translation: CASSYFGGAQETQYF.

Here the CDR3 reads CASSYSGAYEQYF. The CDR3 bases are TGTGCCAGCAGTTACTCAGGAGCCTACGAGCAGTACTTC. J is TRBJ2-7 and V is TRBV6-5; D gene unclear. The V end lost 0 bases, the J end lost 2 bases, and 5 bases lay between the germline ends. The CDR3 consists of 13 residues. The germline gives CDR1 MNHEY, CDR2 SVGAGI.

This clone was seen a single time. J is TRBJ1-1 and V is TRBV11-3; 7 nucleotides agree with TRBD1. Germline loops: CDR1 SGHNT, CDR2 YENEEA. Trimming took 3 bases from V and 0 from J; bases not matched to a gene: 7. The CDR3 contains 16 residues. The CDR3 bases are TGTGCCAGCAGCTTTTTAGGACAGGACTTGAACACTGAAGCTTTCTTT. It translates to CASSFLGQDLNTEAFF.

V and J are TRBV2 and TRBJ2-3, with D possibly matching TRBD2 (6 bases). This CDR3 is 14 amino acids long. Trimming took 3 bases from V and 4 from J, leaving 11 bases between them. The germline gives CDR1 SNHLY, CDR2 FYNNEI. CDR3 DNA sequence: TGTGCCAGCAGTGAGGAGGGCCCCCCAGATACGCAGTATTTT. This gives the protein CASSEEGPPDTQYF.

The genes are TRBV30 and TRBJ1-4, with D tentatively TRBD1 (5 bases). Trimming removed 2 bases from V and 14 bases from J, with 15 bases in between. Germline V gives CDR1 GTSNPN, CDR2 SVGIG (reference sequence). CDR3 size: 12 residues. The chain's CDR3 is CAWSQDTGTLFF. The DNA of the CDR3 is TGTGCCTGGAGTCAAGATACAGGAACTCTGTTTTTT.

The CDR3 here is CASSSRLAGGPNEQFF. The CDR3, as DNA: TGTGCCAGCAGCTCCAGACTAGCGGGGGGGCCCAATGAGCAGTTCTTC. The chain is built from TRBV11-3 and TRBJ2-1, with TRBD2 identical over 14 bases. V gave up 4 bases and J gave up 6 bases; unmatched junction bases: 5. The CDR3 has 16 residues. Looked up from germline, CDR1 is SGHNT and CDR2 is YENEEA. The variable domain in full, with the rest retrieved from reference TRBV11-3 and TRBJ2-1, is EAGVVQSPRYKIIEKKQPVAFWCNPISGHNTLYWYLQNLGQGPELLIRYENEEAVDDSQLPKDRFSAERLKGVDSTLKIQPAELGDSAVYLCASSSRLAGGPNEQFFGPGTRLTVL.